This is a list of T cell receptor beta chains from one sample in a study of graft-versus-host responses after intestinal transplantation. The table came from immunoSEQ multiplex PCR; TCRdb's copy has only in-frame clones and leaves some out. This table holds about 23,000 clones, 90% to 95% found once. The input for sequencing was PBMCs, taken approximately 38 days after intestinal transplant. These receptors were taken from a human patient who received an intestinal transplant, so some T cells may come from the graft donor. CDR3s leave out the opening cysteine and the closing phenylalanine or tryptophan. The order of the fields is clone size, CDR3 length, V gene, J gene, CDR3 protein. Clone size, where shown, is once, few, many, or a class for clones that have expanded.

clone_size: NA; cdr3_length: 14; v_call: TRBV19; j_call: TRBJ2-1; cdr3_aa: ASSWGLAGGVDEQF
clone_size: NA; cdr3_length: 13; v_call: TRBV27; j_call: TRBJ2-1; cdr3_aa: ASKATESSYNEQF
clone_size: NA; cdr3_length: 11; v_call: TRBV5-1; j_call: TRBJ2-3; cdr3_aa: ASSVDNTDTQY
clone_size: NA; cdr3_length: 14; v_call: TRBV28; j_call: TRBJ2-1; cdr3_aa: ASSLFTSGRYNEQF
clone_size: NA; cdr3_length: 16; v_call: TRBV5-1; j_call: TRBJ2-1; cdr3_aa: AGSLERWTSGSYNEQF
clone_size: NA; cdr3_length: 12; v_call: TRBV28; j_call: TRBJ2-1; cdr3_aa: ASSVVGGQDEQF
clone_size: NA; cdr3_length: 14; v_call: TRBV6-4; j_call: TRBJ2-7; cdr3_aa: ASSDSPPIRGYEQY
clone_size: NA; cdr3_length: 14; v_call: TRBV5-5; j_call: TRBJ2-7; cdr3_aa: ASSRRSLRIGYEQY
clone_size: NA; cdr3_length: 13; v_call: TRBV15; j_call: TRBJ1-1; cdr3_aa: ATSRDKGAGGEAF
clone_size: NA; cdr3_length: 15; v_call: TRBV4-1; j_call: TRBJ2-7; cdr3_aa: ASSQGRIAGPSYEQY
clone_size: few; cdr3_length: 13; v_call: TRBV5-1; j_call: TRBJ2-7; cdr3_aa: ASSLSSGSSYEQY
clone_size: NA; cdr3_length: 13; v_call: TRBV29-1; j_call: TRBJ2-3; cdr3_aa: SVPESGVLTDTQY
clone_size: NA; cdr3_length: 11; v_call: TRBV6-6; j_call: TRBJ1-1; cdr3_aa: ASRPTGGTEAF
clone_size: NA; cdr3_length: 13; v_call: TRBV5-5; j_call: TRBJ1-1; cdr3_aa: ASSSRQDLNTEAF
clone_size: NA; cdr3_length: 13; v_call: TRBV28; j_call: TRBJ2-1; cdr3_aa: ASSVTGGRGNEQF
clone_size: NA; cdr3_length: 13; v_call: TRBV28; j_call: TRBJ2-1; cdr3_aa: ASSLRRTFYNEQF
clone_size: NA; cdr3_length: 14; v_call: TRBV15; j_call: TRBJ2-3; cdr3_aa: ATSRGNGFSTDTQY
clone_size: NA; cdr3_length: 14; v_call: TRBV10-3; j_call: TRBJ2-7; cdr3_aa: AISESDRVNSYEQY
clone_size: NA; cdr3_length: 15; v_call: TRBV9; j_call: TRBJ1-3; cdr3_aa: ASSVAGRPLRGNTIY
clone_size: NA; cdr3_length: 13; v_call: TRBV7-8; j_call: TRBJ2-7; cdr3_aa: ASSLGGTGGYEQY
clone_size: once; cdr3_length: 15; v_call: TRBV15; j_call: TRBJ2-1; cdr3_aa: ATSRERGLAGVVEQF
clone_size: NA; cdr3_length: 20; v_call: TRBV28; j_call: TRBJ2-1; cdr3_aa: ASSFWASVPMRTESSYNEQF
clone_size: once; cdr3_length: 12; v_call: TRBV27; j_call: TRBJ1-6; cdr3_aa: ASTRGGQSSPLH
clone_size: once; cdr3_length: 12; v_call: TRBV6-9; j_call: TRBJ1-1; cdr3_aa: ASSSGTVHTEAF
clone_size: few; cdr3_length: 12; v_call: TRBV19; j_call: TRBJ2-7; cdr3_aa: ASSIAPGSQKQY
clone_size: NA; cdr3_length: 12; v_call: TRBV28; j_call: TRBJ1-5; cdr3_aa: ASSNRDSNQPQH
clone_size: NA; cdr3_length: 12; v_call: TRBV7-9; j_call: TRBJ2-4; cdr3_aa: ASSLQERKNIQY
clone_size: NA; cdr3_length: 16; v_call: TRBV11-1; j_call: TRBJ2-3; cdr3_aa: ASSPTSGSLRGADTQY
clone_size: NA; cdr3_length: 13; v_call: TRBV9; j_call: TRBJ2-1; cdr3_aa: ASRKPGRSYNEQF
clone_size: NA; cdr3_length: 13; v_call: TRBV19; j_call: TRBJ2-7; cdr3_aa: ASSLGTGKRNEQY
clone_size: NA; cdr3_length: 15; v_call: TRBV14; j_call: TRBJ2-1; cdr3_aa: ASSPSSASGVYNEQF